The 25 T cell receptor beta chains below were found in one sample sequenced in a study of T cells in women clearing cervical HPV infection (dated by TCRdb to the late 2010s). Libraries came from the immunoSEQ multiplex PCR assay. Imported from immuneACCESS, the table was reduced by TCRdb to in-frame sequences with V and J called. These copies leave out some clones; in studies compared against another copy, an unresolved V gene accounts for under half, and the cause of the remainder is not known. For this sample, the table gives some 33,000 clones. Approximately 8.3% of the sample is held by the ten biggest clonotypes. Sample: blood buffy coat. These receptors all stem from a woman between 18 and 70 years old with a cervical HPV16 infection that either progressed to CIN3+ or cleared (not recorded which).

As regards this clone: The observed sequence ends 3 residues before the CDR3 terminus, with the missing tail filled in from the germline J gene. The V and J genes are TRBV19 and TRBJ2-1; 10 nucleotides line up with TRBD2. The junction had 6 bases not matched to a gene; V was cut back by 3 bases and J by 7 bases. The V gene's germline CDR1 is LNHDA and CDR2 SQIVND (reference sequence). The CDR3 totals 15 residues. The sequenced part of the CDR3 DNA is TGTGCCAGTAGTATCGACGGACTAGCGGCTAATGAG. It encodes CASSIDGLAANE. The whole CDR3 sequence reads CASSIDGLAANEQFF. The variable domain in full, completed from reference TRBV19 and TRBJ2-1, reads DGGITQSPKYLFRKEGQNVTLSCEQNLNHDAMYWYRQDPGQGLRLIYYSQIVNDFQKGDIAEGYSVSREKKESFPLTVTSAQKNPTAFYLCASSIDGLAANEQFFGPGTRLTVL.

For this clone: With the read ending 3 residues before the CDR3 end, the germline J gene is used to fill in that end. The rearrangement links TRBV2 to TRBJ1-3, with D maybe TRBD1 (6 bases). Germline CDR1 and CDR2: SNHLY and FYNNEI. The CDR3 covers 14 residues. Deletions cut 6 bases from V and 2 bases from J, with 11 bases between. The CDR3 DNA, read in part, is TGTGCCAGCAGGACCACAGGGACTGGAAACACC. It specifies CASRTTGTGNT. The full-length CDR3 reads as CASRTTGTGNTIYF.

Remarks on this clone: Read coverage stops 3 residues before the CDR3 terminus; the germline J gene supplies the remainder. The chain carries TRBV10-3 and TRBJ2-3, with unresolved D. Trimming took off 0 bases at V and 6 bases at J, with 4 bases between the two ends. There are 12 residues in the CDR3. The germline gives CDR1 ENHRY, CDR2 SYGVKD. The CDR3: CAISESRDTQYF. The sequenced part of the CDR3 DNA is TGTGCCATCAGTGAGTCTCGGGATACG.

The CDR3 bases that were read are TGTGCCAGCAGCCAAGGGGGCGGTGGTTACGAG. This codes for CASSQGGGGYE. The full CDR3 protein is CASSQGGGGYEQYF. V usage is TRBV14 and J usage is TRBJ2-7; maybe TRBD1 (5 bases). The CDR3 goes on 3 residues after the read ends, and that part is filled in from the germline J gene. Trimming took off 1 base at V and 4 bases at J, with 11 bases between the two ends. CDR3 length equals 14 residues. Germline CDR1 and CDR2: SGHDN and FVKESK. The full variable domain, its missing parts supplied by reference TRBV14 and TRBJ2-7, is EAGVTQFPSHSVIEKGQTVTLRCDPISGHDNLYWYRRVMGKEIKFLLHFVKESKQDESGMPNNRFLAERTGGTYSTLKVQPAELEDSGVYFCASSQGGGGYEQYFGPGTRLTVT.

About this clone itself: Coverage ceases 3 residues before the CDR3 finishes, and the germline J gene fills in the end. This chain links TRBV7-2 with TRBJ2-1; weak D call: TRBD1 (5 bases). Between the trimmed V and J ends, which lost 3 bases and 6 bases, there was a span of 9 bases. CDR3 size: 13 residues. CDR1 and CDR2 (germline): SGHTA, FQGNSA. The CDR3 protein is CASSLAGINEQFF. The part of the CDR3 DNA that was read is TGTGCCAGCAGCTTGGCAGGGATCAATGAG. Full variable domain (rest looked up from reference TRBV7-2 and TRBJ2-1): GAGVSQSPSNKVTEKGKDVELRCDPISGHTALYWYRQSLGQGLEFLIYFQGNSAPDKSGLPSDRFSAERTGGSVSTLTIQRTQQEDSAVYLCASSLAGINEQFFGPGTRLTVL.

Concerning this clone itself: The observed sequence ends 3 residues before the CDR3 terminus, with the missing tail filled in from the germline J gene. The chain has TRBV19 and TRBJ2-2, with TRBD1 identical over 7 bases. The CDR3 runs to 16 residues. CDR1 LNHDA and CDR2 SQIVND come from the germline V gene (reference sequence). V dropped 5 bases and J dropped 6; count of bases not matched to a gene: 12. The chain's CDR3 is CASSSTWTGMAGELFF. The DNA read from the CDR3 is TGTGCCAGTAGTTCTACCTGGACAGGAATGGCCGGGGAG.

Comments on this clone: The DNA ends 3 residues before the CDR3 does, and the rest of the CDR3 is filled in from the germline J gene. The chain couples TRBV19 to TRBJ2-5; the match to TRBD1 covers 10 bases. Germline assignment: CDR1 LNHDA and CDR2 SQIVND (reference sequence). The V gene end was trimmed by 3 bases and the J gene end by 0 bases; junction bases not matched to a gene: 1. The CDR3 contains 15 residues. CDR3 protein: CASSMDRGYQETQYF. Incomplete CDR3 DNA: TGTGCCAGTAGTATGGACAGGGGGTACCAAGAGACC.

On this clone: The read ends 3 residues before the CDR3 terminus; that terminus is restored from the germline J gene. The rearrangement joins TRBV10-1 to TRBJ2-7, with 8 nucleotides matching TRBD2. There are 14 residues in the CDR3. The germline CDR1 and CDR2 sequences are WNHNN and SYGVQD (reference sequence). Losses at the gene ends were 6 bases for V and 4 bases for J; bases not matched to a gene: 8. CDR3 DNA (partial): TGCGCCAGCAGCCCAGCGGGGGCCCTATACGAG. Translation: CASSPAGALYE. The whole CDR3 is CASSPAGALYEQYF.

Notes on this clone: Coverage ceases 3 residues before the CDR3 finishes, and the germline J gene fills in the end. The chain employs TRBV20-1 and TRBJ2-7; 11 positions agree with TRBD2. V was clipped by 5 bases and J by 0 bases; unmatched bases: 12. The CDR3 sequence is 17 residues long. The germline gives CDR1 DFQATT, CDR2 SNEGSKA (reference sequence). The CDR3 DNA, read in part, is TGCAGTGCTGACTCAACCGGACTAGCGGGTAGCTCCTACGAG. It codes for CSADSTGLAGSSYE. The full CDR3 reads CSADSTGLAGSSYEQYF.

The chain's CDR3 is CASTGQQTNYGYTF. The covered CDR3 bases are TGTGCCAGCACCGGACAGCAAACTAACTATGGC. The chain carries TRBV13 and TRBJ1-2, with D possibly TRBD1 on 6 matching bases. The read stops 3 residues short of the end of the CDR3; the missing end is completed from the germline J gene. Between the trimmed V and J ends, which lost 7 bases and 0 bases, there was a span of 12 bases. The CDR3 contains 14 residues. The germline V gene has CDR1 PRHDT and CDR2 FYEKMQ (reference sequence).

CDR3 DNA, as far as it was read: TGCGCCAGCAGCCAAGATCAACCCGACTCTTACCGATCCTACGAG. This gives the protein CASSQDQPDSYRSYE. The complete CDR3 reads CASSQDQPDSYRSYEQYF. The chain is built from TRBV4-1 and TRBJ2-7; no definite D call. The read comes to an end 3 residues before the CDR3 does, leaving the germline J gene to fill in the end. The CDR3 totals 18 residues. In germline, CDR1 is MGHRA, CDR2 YSYEKL. The germline V and J ends were trimmed by 0 bases and 1 base, with 19 bases remaining between them.

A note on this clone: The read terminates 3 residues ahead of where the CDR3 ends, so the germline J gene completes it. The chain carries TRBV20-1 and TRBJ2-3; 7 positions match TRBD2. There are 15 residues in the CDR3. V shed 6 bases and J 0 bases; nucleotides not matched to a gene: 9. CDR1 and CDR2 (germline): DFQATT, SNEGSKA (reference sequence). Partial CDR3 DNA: TGCAGTGCCAAGCCTTCTAGCGGTAGCACAGATACG. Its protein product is CSAKPSSGSTDT. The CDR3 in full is CSAKPSSGSTDTQYF.

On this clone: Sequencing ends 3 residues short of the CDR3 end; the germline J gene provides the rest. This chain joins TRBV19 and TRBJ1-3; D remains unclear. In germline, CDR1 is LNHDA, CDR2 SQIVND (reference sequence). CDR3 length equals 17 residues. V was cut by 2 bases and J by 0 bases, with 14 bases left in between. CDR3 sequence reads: CASSITGIPSSGNTIYF. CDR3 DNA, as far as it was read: TGTGCCAGTAGTATAACGGGGATTCCCAGCTCTGGAAACACC.

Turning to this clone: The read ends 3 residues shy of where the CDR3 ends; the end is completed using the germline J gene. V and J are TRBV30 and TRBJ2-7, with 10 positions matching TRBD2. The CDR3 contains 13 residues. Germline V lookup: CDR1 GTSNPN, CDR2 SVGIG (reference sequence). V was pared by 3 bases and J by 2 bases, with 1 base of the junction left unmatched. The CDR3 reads CAWRAGGPYEQYF. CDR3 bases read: TGTGCCTGGAGAGCGGGAGGGCCCTACGAG.

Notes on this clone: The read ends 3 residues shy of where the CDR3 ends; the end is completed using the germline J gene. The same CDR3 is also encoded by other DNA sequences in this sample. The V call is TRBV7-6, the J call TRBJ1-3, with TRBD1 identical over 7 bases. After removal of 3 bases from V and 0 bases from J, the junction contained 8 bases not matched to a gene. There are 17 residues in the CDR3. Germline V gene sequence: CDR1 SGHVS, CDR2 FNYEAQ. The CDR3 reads CASSFTDRIHSGNTIYF. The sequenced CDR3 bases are TGTGCCAGCAGCTTTACGGACAGGATTCACTCTGGAAACACC.

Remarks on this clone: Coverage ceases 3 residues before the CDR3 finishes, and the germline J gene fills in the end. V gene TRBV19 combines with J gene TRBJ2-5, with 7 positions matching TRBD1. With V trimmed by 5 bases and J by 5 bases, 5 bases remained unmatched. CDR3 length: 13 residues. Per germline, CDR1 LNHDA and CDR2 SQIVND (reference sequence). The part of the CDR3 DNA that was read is TGTGCCAGTAGTCAACAGGGGTTGGAGACC. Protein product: CASSQQGLET. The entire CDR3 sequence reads CASSQQGLETQYF.

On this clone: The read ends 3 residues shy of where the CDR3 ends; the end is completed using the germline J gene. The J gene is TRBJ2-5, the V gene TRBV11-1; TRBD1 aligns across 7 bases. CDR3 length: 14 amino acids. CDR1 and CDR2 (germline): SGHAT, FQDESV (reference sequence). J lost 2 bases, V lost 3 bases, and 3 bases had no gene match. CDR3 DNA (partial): TGTGCCAGCAGCTTGGACAGGATTCAAGAGACC. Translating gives CASSLDRIQET. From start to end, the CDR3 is CASSLDRIQETQYF.

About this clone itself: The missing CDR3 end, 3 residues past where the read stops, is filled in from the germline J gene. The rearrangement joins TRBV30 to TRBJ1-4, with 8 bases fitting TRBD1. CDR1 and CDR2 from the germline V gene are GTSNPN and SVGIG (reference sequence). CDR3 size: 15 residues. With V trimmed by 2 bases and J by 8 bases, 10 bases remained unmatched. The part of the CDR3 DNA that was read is TGTGCCTGGAGTCCCCTGGGCAGGGGGCAAGAAAAA. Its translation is CAWSPLGRGQEK. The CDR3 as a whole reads CAWSPLGRGQEKLFF.

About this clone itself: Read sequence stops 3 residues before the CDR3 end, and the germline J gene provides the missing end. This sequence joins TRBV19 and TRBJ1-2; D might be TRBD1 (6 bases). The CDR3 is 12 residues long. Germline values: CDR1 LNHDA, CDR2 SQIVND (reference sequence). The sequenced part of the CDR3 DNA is TGTGCCAGTAGTCAGGGGCCCAACGAC. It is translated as CASSQGPND. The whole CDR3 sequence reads CASSQGPNDYTF.

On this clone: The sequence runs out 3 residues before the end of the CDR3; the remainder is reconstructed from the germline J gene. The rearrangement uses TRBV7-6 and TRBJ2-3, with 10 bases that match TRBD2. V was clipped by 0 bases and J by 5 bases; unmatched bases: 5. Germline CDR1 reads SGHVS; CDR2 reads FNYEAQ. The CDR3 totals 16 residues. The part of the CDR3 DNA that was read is TGTGCCAGCAGCTTAGCTAGCGGGGGGAGAGGAGATACG. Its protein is CASSLASGGRGDT. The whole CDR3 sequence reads CASSLASGGRGDTQYF.

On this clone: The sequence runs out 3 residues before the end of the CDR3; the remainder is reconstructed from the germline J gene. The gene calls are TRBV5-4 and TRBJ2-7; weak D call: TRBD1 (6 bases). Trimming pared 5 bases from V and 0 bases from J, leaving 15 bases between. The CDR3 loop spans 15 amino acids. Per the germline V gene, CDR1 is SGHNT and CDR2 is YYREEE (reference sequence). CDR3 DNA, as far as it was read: TGTGCCAGCAGGGCTGGACAGCCTAGCTCCTACGAG. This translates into CASRAGQPSSYE. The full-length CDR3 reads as CASRAGQPSSYEQYF.

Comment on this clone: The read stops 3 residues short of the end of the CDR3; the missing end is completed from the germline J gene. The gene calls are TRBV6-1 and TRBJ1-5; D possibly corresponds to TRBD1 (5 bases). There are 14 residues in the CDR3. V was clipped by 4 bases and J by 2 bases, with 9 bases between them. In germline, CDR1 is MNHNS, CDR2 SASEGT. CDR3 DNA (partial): TGTGCCAGCAGTGTCAGGGTTGGCAATCAGCCC. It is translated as CASSVRVGNQP. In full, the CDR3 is CASSVRVGNQPQHF.

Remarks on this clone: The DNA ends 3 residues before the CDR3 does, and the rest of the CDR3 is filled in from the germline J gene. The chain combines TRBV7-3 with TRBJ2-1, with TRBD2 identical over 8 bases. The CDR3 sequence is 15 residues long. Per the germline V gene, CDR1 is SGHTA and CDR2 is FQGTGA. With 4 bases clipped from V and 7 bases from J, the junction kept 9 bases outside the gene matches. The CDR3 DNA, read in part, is TGTGCCAGCAGCTCATTACGGGGGGGCACTAATGAG. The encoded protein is CASSSLRGGTNE. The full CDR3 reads CASSSLRGGTNEQFF.

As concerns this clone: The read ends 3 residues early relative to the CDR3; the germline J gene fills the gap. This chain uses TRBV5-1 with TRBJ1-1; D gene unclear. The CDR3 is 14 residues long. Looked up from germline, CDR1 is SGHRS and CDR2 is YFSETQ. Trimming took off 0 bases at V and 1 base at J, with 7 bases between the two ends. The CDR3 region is CASSLVPQNTEAFF. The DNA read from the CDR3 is TGCGCCAGCAGCTTGGTACCACAGAACACTGAA.

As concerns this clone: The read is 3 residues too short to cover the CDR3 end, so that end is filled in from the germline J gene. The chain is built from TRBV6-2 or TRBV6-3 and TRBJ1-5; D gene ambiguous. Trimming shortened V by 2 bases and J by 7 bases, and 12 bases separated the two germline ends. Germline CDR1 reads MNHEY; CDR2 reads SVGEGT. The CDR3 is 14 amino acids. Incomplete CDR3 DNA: TGTGCCAGCAGTTACGCCAGTATAGGGCAGCCC. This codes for CASSYASIGQP. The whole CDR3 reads CASSYASIGQPQHF.